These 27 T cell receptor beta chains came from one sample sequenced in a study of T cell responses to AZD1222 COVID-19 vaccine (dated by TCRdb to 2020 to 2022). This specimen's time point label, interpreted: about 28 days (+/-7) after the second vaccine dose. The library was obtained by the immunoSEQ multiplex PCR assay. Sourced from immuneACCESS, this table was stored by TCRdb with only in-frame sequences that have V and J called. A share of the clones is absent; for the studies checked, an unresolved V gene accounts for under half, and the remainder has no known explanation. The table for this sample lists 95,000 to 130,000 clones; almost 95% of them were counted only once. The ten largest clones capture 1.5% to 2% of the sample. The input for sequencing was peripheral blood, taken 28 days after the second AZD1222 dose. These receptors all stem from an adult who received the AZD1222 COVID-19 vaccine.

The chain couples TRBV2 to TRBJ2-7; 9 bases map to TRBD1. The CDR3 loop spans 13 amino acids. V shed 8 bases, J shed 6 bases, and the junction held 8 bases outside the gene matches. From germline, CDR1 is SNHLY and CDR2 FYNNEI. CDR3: CASEGQGVIEQYF. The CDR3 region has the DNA TGTGCCAGCGAGGGACAGGGCGTAATCGAGCAGTACTTC. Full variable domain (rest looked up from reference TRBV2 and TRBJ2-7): EPEVTQTPSHQVTQMGQEVILRCVPISNHLYFYWYRQILGQKVEFLVSFYNNEISEKSEIFDDQFSVERPDGSNFTLKIRSTKLEDSAMYFCASEGQGVIEQYFGPGTRLTVT.

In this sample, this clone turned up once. CDR3 sequence: CASRGGQISNQPQHF. CDR3 in DNA: TGTGCCAGCAGGGGGGGACAGATTAGCAATCAGCCCCAGCATTTT. This chain links TRBV28 with TRBJ1-5, with 7 bases fitting TRBD1. Germline assignment: CDR1 MDHEN and CDR2 SYDVKM. This CDR3 comprises 15 residues. With 6 bases clipped from V and 0 bases from J, the junction kept 5 bases outside the gene matches.

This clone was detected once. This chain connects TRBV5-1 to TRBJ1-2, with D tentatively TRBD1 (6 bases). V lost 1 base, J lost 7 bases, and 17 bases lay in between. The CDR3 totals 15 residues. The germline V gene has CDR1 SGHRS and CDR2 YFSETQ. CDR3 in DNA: TGCGCCAGCAGCTTGAGTCCGGGGGCGCCGCGTGGCTACACCTTC. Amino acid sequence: CASSLSPGAPRGYTF.

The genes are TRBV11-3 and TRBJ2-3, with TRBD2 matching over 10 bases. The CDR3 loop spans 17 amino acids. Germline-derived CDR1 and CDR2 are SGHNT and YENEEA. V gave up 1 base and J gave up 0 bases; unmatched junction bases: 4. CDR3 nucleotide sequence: TGTGCCAGCAGCTTAGGTACTAGCGGGAAAAGCACAGATACGCAGTATTTT. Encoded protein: CASSLGTSGKSTDTQYF.

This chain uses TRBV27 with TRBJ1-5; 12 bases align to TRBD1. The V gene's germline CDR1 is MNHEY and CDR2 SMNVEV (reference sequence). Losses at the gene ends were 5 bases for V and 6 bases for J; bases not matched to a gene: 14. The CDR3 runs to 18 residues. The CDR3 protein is CASSPRPGTGGMIQPQHF. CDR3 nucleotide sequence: TGTGCCAGCAGTCCCAGACCCGGGACAGGGGGCATGATTCAGCCCCAGCATTTT.

CDR3 sequence (DNA): TGTGCCAGCAGTGAGGAGGGGGCCCCCTACAATGAGCAGTTCTTC. Protein product: CASSEEGAPYNEQFF. This chain links TRBV6-1 with TRBJ2-1, with D perhaps TRBD1 (7 bases). This CDR3 spans 15 amino acids. Germline V CDR1 and CDR2: MNHNS, SASEGT. The ends were cut back, 3 bases at V and 2 bases at J, with 11 bases in the middle.

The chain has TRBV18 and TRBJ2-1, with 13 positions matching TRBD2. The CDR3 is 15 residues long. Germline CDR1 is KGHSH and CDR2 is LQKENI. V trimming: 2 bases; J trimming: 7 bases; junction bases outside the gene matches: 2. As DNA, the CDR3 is TGTGCCAGCTCACCAGGACTAGCGGGAGCTAATGAGCAGTTCTTC. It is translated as CASSPGLAGANEQFF.

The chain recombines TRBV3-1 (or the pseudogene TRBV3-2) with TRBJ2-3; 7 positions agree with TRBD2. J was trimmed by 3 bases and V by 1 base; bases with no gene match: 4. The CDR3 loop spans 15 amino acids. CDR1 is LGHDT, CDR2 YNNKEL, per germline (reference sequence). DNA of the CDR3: TGTGCCAGCAGCCAAGGCGGGAGAGGGACAGATACGCAGTATTTT. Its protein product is CASSQGGRGTDTQYF.

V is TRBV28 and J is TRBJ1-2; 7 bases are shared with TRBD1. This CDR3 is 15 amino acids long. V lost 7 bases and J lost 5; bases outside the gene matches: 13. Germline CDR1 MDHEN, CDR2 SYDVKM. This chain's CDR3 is CASTTGTAYGYGYTF. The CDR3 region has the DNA TGTGCCAGCACCACCGGGACAGCTTACGGGTATGGCTACACCTTC.

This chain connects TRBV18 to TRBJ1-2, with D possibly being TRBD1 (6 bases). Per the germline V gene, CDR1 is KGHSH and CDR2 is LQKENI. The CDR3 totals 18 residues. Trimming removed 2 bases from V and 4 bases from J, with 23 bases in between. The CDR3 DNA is TGTGCCAGCTCACCATTAGAACAGGGCGCCGCTCAAAGCTATGGCTACACCTTC. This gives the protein CASSPLEQGAAQSYGYTF.

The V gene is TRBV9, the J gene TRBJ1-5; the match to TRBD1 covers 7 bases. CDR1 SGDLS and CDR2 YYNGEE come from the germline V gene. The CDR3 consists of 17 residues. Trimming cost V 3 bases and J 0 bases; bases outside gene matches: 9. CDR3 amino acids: CASSAPDRAYSNQPQHF. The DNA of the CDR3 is TGTGCCAGCAGCGCCCCCGACAGGGCTTATAGCAATCAGCCCCAGCATTTT.

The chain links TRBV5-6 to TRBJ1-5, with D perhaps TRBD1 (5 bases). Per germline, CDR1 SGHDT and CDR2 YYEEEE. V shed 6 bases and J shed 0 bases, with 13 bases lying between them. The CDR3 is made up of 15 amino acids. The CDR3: CASKGRPYSNQPQHF. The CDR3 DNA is TGTGCCAGCAAGGGACGGCCTTATAGCAATCAGCCCCAGCATTTT.

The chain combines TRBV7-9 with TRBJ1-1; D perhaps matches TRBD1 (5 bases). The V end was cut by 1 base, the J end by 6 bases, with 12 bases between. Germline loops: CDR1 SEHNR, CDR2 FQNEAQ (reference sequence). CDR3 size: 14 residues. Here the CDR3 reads CASSLDRGLSEAFF. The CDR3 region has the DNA TGTGCCAGCAGCTTAGATCGGGGCTTATCTGAAGCTTTCTTT.

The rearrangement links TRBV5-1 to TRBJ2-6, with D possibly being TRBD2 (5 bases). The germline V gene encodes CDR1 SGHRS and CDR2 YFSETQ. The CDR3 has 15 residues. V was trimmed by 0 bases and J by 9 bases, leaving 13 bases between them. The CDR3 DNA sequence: TGCGCCAGCAGCTTGGATCGGGGAGATTACAACGTCCTGACTTTC. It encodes CASSLDRGDYNVLTF.

The CDR3 DNA reads TGTGCCATCAGTGAGTCGAGGGGTCGGGACAGCCTTCGGGAAGCTTTCTTT. This gives the protein CAISESRGRDSLREAFF. This chain uses TRBV10-3 with TRBJ1-1, with 7 bases fitting TRBD1. The germline gives CDR1 ENHRY, CDR2 SYGVKD. This CDR3 contains 17 residues. V dropped 0 bases and J dropped 8; count of bases not matched to a gene: 15.

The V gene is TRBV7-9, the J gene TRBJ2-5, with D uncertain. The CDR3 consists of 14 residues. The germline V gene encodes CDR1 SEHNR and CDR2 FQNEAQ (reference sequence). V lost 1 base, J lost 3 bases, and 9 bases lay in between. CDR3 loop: CASSLGFRKETQYF. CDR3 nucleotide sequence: TGTGCCAGCAGCTTAGGTTTCAGGAAAGAGACCCAGTACTTC.

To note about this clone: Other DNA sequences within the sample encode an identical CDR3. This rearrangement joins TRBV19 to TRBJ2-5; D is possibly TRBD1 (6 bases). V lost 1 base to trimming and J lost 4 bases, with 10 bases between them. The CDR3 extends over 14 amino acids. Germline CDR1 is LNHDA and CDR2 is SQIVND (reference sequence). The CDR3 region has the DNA TGTGCCAGTAGTATAGCTGGGGGCGGAGAGACCCAGTACTTC. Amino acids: CASSIAGGGETQYF.

CDR3 coding DNA: TGTGCCAGCAGCTTAACTAGCGAGCCCACAGATACGCAGTATTTT. This gives the protein CASSLTSEPTDTQYF. The gene calls are TRBV7-3 and TRBJ2-3; a possible D gene is TRBD2 (5 bases). The V and J ends lost 0 bases and 2 bases respectively, with 9 bases between them. CDR1 is SGHTA, CDR2 FQGTGA, per germline. The CDR3 length is 15 residues.

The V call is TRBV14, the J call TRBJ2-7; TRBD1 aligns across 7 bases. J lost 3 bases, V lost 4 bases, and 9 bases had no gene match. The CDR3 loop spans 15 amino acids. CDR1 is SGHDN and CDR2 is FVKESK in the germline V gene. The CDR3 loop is CASSPLGQNFYEQYF. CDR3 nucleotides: TGTGCCAGCAGCCCCCTGGGACAGAATTTCTACGAGCAGTACTTC.

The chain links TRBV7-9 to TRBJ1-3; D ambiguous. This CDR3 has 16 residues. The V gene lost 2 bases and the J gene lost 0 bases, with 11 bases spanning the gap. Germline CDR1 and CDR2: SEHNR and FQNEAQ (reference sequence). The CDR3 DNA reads TGTGCCAGCAGCTTAATACGCGAGAGCTCTGGAAACACCATATATTTT. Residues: CASSLIRESSGNTIYF.

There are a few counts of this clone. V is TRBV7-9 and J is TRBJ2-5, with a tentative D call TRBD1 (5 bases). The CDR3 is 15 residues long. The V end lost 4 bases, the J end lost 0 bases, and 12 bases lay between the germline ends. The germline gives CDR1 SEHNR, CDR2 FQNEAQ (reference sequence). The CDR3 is CASSSIRGYQETQYF. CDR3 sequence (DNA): TGTGCCAGCAGCTCGATAAGGGGATACCAAGAGACCCAGTACTTC.

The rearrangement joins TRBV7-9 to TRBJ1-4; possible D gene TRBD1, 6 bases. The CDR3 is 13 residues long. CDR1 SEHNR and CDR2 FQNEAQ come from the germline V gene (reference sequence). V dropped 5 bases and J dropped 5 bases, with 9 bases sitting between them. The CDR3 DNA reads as TGTGCCAGCAGCCCCGGGGGCAATGAAAAACTGTTTTTT. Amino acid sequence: CASSPGGNEKLFF.

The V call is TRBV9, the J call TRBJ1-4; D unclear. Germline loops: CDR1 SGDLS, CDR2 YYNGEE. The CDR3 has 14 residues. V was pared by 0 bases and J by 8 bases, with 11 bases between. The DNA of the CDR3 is TGTGCCAGCAGCGTAGGAGTGGCTTGGGAAAAACTGTTTTTT. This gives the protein CASSVGVAWEKLFF.

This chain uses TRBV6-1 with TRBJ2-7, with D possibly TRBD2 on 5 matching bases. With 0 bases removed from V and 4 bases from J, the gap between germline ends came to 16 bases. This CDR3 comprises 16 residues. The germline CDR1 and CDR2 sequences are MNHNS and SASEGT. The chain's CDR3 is CASSEAHVGAPYEQYF. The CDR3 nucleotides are TGTGCCAGCAGTGAAGCGCATGTGGGAGCCCCATACGAGCAGTACTTC.

CDR3 amino acids: CASELGLANNEQFF. The CDR3 region has the DNA TGCGCCAGCGAACTAGGACTAGCGAACAATGAGCAGTTCTTC. This chain joins TRBV5-1 and TRBJ2-1, with 9 bases aligning to TRBD2. Germline V gene lookup returns CDR1 SGHRS and CDR2 YFSETQ. CDR3 length equals 14 residues. The J segment lost 5 bases and the V segment lost 7 bases, leaving 7 bases of the junction unmatched.

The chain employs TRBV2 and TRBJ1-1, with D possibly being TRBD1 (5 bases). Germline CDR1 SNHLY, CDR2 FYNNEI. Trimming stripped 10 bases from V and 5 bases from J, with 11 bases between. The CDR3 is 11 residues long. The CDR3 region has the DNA TGTGCCATCGGGGGGGGAACTGAAGCTTTCTTT. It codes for CAIGGGTEAFF.

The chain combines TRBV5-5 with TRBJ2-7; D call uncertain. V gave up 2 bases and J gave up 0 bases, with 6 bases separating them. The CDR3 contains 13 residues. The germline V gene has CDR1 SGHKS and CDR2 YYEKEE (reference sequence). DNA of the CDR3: TGTGCCAGCAGCTTAGGCAGCTCCTACGAGCAGTACTTC. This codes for CASSLGSSYEQYF.